The clone carrying this T cell receptor (beta chain) showed up just a few times. The study isolated at least 6.5 million PBMCs from each sample. This record comes from a study of blood T cells in healthy people across ages. Study-wide context: Per every two T cells, about one barcoded beta molecule was captured by template switching.

The use of a sample-barcoded 5' primer and a J-beta primer mix characterized a second PCR of roughly 6 to 11 cycles. TCRdb re-called the 5' RACE reads with MiXCR, one entry per CDR3 protein. The data show about 780,000 distinct CDR3 sequences, around 45% seen once. Material: blood. The source of this sequence is a man older than 75 in good health.

DNA for the CDR3: TGTGCCAGCAGCAAGGCCGGGGAGACCCAGTACTTC. Amino acid sequence: CASSKAGETQYF. The chain joins TRBV7-2 to TRBJ2-5; D remains ambiguous. Germline values: CDR1 SGHTA, CDR2 FQGNSA. V dropped 5 bases and J dropped 5 bases, with 9 bases sitting between them. This CDR3 has 12 amino acids.